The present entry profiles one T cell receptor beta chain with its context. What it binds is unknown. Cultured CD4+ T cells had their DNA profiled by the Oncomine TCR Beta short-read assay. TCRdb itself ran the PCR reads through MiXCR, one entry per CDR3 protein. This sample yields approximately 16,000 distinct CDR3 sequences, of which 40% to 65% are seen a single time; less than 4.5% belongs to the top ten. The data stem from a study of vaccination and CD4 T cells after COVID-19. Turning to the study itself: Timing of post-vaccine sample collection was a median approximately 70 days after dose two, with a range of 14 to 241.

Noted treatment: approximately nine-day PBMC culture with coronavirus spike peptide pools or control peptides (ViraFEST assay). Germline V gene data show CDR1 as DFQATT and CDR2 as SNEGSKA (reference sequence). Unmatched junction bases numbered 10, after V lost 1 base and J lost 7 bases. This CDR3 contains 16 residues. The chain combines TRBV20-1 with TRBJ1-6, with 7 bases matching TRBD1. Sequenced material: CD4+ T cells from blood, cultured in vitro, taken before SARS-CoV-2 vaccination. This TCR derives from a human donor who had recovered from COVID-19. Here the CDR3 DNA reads TGCAGTGCTAGAGGGTGGACAGGCACAATCAATTCACCCCTCCACTTT. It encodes CSARGWTGTINSPLHF.